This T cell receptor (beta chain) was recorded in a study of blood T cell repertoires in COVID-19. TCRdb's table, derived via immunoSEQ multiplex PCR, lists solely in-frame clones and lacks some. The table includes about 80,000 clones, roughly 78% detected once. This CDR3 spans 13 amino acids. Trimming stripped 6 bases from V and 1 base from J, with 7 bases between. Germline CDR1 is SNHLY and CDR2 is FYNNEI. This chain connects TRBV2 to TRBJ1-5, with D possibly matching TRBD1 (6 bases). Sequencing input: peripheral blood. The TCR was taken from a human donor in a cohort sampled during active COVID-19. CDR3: CASSQGSNQPQHF. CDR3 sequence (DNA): TGTGCCAGCAGCCAGGGGAGCAATCAGCCCCAGCATTTT.